These T cell receptor beta chains were read from a single sample in a study of blood T cell repertoires in COVID-19. Some clones are missing from TCRdb's copy, which holds only in-frame ones; the method was immunoSEQ multiplex PCR. The data show fewer than 130,000 clones, with approximately 85% seen just once and approximately 17% held by the top ten. Sequenced input: peripheral blood. The receptors here all came from a woman aged 55-69 years with acute or convalescent COVID-19. Both conserved end residues are part of each CDR3. Fields, in order: clone size, V gene, D gene, J gene, CDR3 length, CDR3 protein, CDR3 DNA. A D gene is named only where the DNA matches it firmly. Some rows mark clone size as missing; the rest say once, few, many or name a class of expanded clone.

NA	TRBV12-3/TRBV12-4	NA	TRBJ1-2	13	CASSPADTYGYTF	TGTGCCAGCAGTCCCGCGGACACCTATGGCTACACCTTC
NA	TRBV7-7	NA	TRBJ2-6	14	CASSSGLAANVLTF	TGTGCCAGCAGCTCGGGGTTGGCGGCCAACGTCCTGACTTTC
once	TRBV29-1	TRBD1	TRBJ1-1	10	CSVGTGQAFF	TGCAGCGTTGGGACAGGGCAAGCTTTCTTT
NA	TRBV12-3/TRBV12-4	TRBD1	TRBJ1-4	13	CASSRTGWGKLFF	TGTGCCAGCAGCCGGACAGGCTGGGGAAAACTGTTTTTT
NA	TRBV6-1	NA	TRBJ1-5	17	CASSESSTGNSNQPQHF	TGTGCCAGCAGTGAAAGCTCCACAGGGAATAGCAATCAGCCCCAGCATTTT
NA	TRBV5-1	NA	TRBJ2-3	14	CASSLTQTPDTQYF	TGCGCCAGCAGCTTGACTCAAACCCCAGATACGCAGTATTTT
NA	TRBV28	NA	TRBJ1-2	14	CASSLPKRNYGYTF	TGTGCCAGCAGTTTACCTAAGAGAAACTATGGCTACACCTTC
NA	TRBV19	NA	TRBJ1-1	14	CASSLGGQGTEAFF	TGTGCCAGTAGTCTTGGCGGCCAGGGAACTGAAGCTTTCTTT
NA	TRBV4-3	NA	TRBJ2-3	15	CASSDRGSPTDTQYF	TGCGCCAGCTCGGACCGGGGTAGCCCCACAGATACGCAGTATTTT
NA	TRBV9	NA	TRBJ2-2	15	CASSPRGTNTGELFF	TGTGCCAGCAGCCCCAGAGGAACGAACACCGGGGAGCTGTTTTTT
NA	TRBV2	NA	TRBJ2-3	16	CASSELGTTSTDTQYF	TGTGCCAGCAGTGAATTAGGGACAACCTCCACAGATACGCAGTATTTT
NA	TRBV5-4	TRBD2	TRBJ2-5	14	CASSSGGYQETQYF	TGTGCCAGCAGCTCGGGGGGATACCAAGAGACCCAGTACTTC
NA	TRBV9	TRBD1	TRBJ1-1	15	CASSTTTGGDTEAFF	TGTGCCAGCAGCACTACGACAGGGGGGGACACTGAAGCTTTCTTT
NA	TRBV10-3	NA	TRBJ1-1	14	CAISEQGLNTEAFF	TGTGCCATCAGTGAGCAGGGCCTGAACACTGAAGCTTTCTTT
once	TRBV5-1	TRBD1	TRBJ2-5	16	CASSLRPTGQRETQYF	TGCGCCAGCAGCCTGCGCCCGACAGGGCAGCGAGAGACCCAGTACTTC
NA	TRBV7-2	NA	TRBJ1-1	11	CASSFGTEAFF	TGTGCCAGCAGCTTCGGCACTGAAGCTTTCTTT
NA	TRBV6-6	NA	TRBJ1-1	10	CASSDTKAFF	TGTGCCAGCAGCGATACAAAAGCTTTCTTT
NA	TRBV2	TRBD2	TRBJ2-5	16	CASSGTSGGDQETQYF	TGTGCCAGCAGTGGGACTAGCGGGGGGGACCAAGAGACCCAGTACTTC
NA	TRBV3-1/TRBV3-2	NA	TRBJ2-3	12	CASSLHTDTQYF	TGTGCCAGCAGCCTCCACACAGATACGCAGTATTTT
NA	TRBV27	NA	TRBJ2-1	17	CASSLLARSSSYNEQFF	TGTGCCAGCAGTTTATTAGCCCGATCGAGCTCCTACAATGAGCAGTTCTTC
NA	TRBV18	NA	TRBJ2-3	14	CASSPPGLTDTQYF	TGTGCCAGCTCACCACCGGGACTCACAGATACGCAGTATTTT
NA	TRBV11-2	NA	TRBJ2-2	17	CASSSRSGVSNTGELFF	TGTGCCAGCAGCTCAAGGTCAGGGGTCTCGAACACCGGGGAGCTGTTTTTT
NA	TRBV13	NA	TRBJ2-2	15	CASSLIQSYTGELFF	TGTGCCAGCAGCTTAATACAGTCATATACCGGGGAGCTGTTTTTT
NA	TRBV7-6	TRBD2	TRBJ2-5	19	CASSLAPLAGGLPQETQYF	TGTGCCAGCAGCTTAGCGCCGCTAGCGGGGGGTCTGCCCCAAGAGACCCAGTACTTC
NA	TRBV29-1	TRBD1	TRBJ2-7	16	CSVEPLDRGLIYEQYF	TGCAGCGTTGAACCGTTAGACAGGGGGCTAATCTACGAGCAGTACTTC
NA	TRBV28	NA	TRBJ1-5	13	CASSSNSNQPQHF	TGTGCCAGCAGTTCAAATAGCAATCAGCCCCAGCATTTT
NA	TRBV30	NA	TRBJ1-3	15	CAWSVGGTYGNTIYF	TGTGCCTGGAGTGTAGGAGGTACTTACGGAAACACCATATATTTT
once	TRBV5-5	NA	TRBJ2-3	14	CASDFQGLADTQYF	TGTGCCAGCGACTTCCAGGGGTTGGCAGATACGCAGTATTTT
few	TRBV11-3	NA	TRBJ2-7	12	CASSFEGYEQYF	TGTGCCAGCAGCTTCGAGGGCTACGAGCAGTACTTC
NA	TRBV11-3	NA	TRBJ1-1	14	CASSLAGVGTEAFF	TGTGCCAGCAGCTTAGCAGGGGTCGGCACTGAAGCTTTCTTT
NA	TRBV3-1/TRBV3-2	NA	TRBJ2-5	14	CASSPPGRAGVQYF	TGTGCCAGCAGCCCACCCGGCCGAGCCGGGGTCCAGTACTTC
NA	TRBV5-1	NA	TRBJ2-7	15	CASSLTGTQSYEQYF	TGCGCCAGCAGCCTCACCGGGACACAATCCTACGAGCAGTACTTC
few	TRBV3-1/TRBV3-2	NA	TRBJ2-5	15	CASSQEWRVQETQYF	TGTGCCAGCAGCCAAGAATGGCGGGTCCAAGAGACCCAGTACTTC
NA	TRBV13	NA	TRBJ1-6	14	CASSLERGDSPLHF	TGTGCCAGCAGCTTAGAACGGGGGGATTCACCCCTCCACTTT
NA	TRBV10-2	NA	TRBJ1-5	16	CASRERGTGSNQPQHF	TGCGCCAGCAGGGAAAGAGGGACTGGAAGCAATCAGCCCCAGCATTTT
NA	TRBV9	NA	TRBJ1-2	14	CASSPGGTDYGYTF	TGTGCCAGCAGCCCCGGCGGAACGGACTATGGCTACACCTTC
NA	TRBV12-5	TRBD2	TRBJ2-7	14	CASANSGGKYEQYF	TGTGCTAGTGCTAATAGCGGGGGGAAATACGAGCAGTACTTC
NA	TRBV19	NA	TRBJ1-1	12	CASSMTGAEAFF	TGTGCCAGTAGTATGACTGGCGCTGAAGCTTTCTTT
NA	TRBV5-4	NA	TRBJ1-3	15	CASSPTSSSGNTIYF	TGTGCCAGCAGCCCGACATCGAGCTCTGGAAACACCATATATTTT
NA	TRBV7-7	TRBD2	TRBJ2-1	16	CASSLSLAGQNNEQFF	TGTGCTAGCAGCTTATCGCTAGCGGGTCAAAATAATGAGCAGTTCTTC